This T cell receptor (beta chain) was documented in a study of blood T cell repertoires in COVID-19. Across the whole study: Italy, Spain and the United States were the sources of the convalescent and acute COVID-19 samples. T cells, B-cell-depleted T cells, or PBMCs supplied cDNA or gDNA.

TCRdb's table, derived via immunoSEQ multiplex PCR, lists solely in-frame clones and lacks some. Among under 60,000 clones listed, about four fifths were seen once. In its sample, this clone was seen a few times. Sequencing was done on a sample of peripheral blood. The TCR originated in a man aged 35 to 55 with acute or convalescent COVID-19.

Here the CDR3 DNA reads TGTGCCAGCAGCTCGACAGTCCGCTCCTACGAGCAGTACTTC. Translated, it gives CASSSTVRSYEQYF. The chain joins TRBV7-9 to TRBJ2-7; possibly TRBD1 for D (5 bases). Trimming removed 4 bases at V and 0 bases at J, with 10 bases between. Germline CDR1 reads SEHNR; CDR2 reads FQNEAQ (reference sequence). The CDR3 has 14 residues. The full variable domain, rest sourced from reference TRBV7-9 and TRBJ2-7, is DTGVSQNPRHKITKRGQNVTFRCDPISEHNRLYWYRQTLGQGPEFLTYFQNEAQLEKSRLLSDRFSAERPKGSFSTLEIQRTEQGDSAMYLCASSSTVRSYEQYFGPGTRLTVT.